This T cell receptor beta chain emerged from a study of blood T cells in healthy people across ages. Study-wide findings and caveats: With age, beta diversity per million T cells declined roughly linearly, significantly by 40 to 50. Researchers deemed the diversity estimates from one million T cells underestimates.

Then a second PCR, running roughly 7 to 11 cycles, was carried out with a sample-barcoded 5' primer and a J-beta primer mix. MiXCR was run by TCRdb on the 5' RACE reads, yielding one entry per CDR3 protein. The data show some 880,000 distinct CDR3 sequences, roughly 35% seen once. This clonotype has just a few counts. What it recognizes is unknown. The length of the CDR3 is 16 residues. Germline V CDR1 and CDR2: LGHDT, YNNKEL (reference sequence). Trimming shortened V by 0 bases and J by 3 bases, and 14 bases separated the two germline ends. The sequence derives from a man aged 18 to 30 in good health. The chain employs TRBV3-1 and TRBJ1-2; no firm D call. Source material: blood. In DNA, the CDR3 is TGTGCCAGCAGCCAAGATTTCCGGGCGACGCACTATGGCTACACCTTC. It translates to CASSQDFRATHYGYTF.